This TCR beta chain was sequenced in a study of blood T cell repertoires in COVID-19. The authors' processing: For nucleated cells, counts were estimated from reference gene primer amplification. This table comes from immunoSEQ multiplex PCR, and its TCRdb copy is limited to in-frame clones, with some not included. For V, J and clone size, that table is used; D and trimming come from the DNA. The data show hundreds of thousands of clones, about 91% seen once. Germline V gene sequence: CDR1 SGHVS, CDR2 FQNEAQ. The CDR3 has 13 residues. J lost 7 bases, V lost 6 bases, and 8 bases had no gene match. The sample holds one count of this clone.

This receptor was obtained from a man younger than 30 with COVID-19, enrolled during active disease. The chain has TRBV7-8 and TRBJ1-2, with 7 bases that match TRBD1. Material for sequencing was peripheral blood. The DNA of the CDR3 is TGTGCCAGCAGTCGAGGGGGCGTCGGTGGCTACACCTTC. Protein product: CASSRGGVGGYTF.